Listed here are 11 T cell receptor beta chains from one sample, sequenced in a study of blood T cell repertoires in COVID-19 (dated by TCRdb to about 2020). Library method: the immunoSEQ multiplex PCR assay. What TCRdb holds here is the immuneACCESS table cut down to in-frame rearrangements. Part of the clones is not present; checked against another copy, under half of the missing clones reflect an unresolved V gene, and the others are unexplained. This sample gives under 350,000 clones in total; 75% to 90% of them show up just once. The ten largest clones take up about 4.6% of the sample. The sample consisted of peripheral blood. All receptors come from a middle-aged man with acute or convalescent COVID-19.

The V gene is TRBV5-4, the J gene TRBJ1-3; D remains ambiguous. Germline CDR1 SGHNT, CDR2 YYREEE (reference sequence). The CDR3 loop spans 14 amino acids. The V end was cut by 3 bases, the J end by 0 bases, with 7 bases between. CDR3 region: CASSSRDSGNTIYF. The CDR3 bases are TGTGCCAGCAGCTCGAGGGACTCTGGAAACACCATATATTTT.

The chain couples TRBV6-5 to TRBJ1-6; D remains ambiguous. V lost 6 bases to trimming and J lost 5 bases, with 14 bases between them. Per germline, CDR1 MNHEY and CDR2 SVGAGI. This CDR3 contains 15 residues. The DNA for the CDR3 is TGTGCCAGCAGCGTACGTCAGAGCGATAATTCACCCCTCCACTTT. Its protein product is CASSVRQSDNSPLHF.

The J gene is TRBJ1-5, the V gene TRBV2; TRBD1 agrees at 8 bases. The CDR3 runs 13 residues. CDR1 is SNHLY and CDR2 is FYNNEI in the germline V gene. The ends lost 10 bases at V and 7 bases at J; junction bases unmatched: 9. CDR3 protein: CATHKQGEQPQHF. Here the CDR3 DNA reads TGTGCCACCCACAAACAGGGGGAACAGCCCCAGCATTTT.

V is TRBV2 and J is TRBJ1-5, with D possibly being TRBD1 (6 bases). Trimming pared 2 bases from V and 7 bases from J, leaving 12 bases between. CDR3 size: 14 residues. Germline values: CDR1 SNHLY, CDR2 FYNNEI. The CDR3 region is CASSEYRDGQPQHF. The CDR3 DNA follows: TGTGCCAGCAGTGAATACAGGGATGGGCAGCCCCAGCATTTT. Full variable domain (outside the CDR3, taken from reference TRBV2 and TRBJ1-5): EPEVTQTPSHQVTQMGQEVILRCVPISNHLYFYWYRQILGQKVEFLVSFYNNEISEKSEIFDDQFSVERPDGSNFTLKIRSTKLEDSAMYFCASSEYRDGQPQHFGDGTRLSIL.

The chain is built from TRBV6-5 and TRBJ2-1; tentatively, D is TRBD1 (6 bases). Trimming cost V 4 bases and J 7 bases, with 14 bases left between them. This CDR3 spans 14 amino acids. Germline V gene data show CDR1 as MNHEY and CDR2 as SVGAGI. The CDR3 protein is CASSSGAFGNEQFF. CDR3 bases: TGTGCCAGCAGTTCAGGGGCGTTCGGGAATGAGCAGTTCTTC.

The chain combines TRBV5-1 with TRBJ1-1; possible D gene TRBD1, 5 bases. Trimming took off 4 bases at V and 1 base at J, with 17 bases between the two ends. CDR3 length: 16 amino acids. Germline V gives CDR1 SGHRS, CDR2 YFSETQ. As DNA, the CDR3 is TGCGCCAGCAGCCGGGGGATTTCGAGAGGGAACACTGAAGCTTTCTTT. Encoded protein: CASSRGISRGNTEAFF.

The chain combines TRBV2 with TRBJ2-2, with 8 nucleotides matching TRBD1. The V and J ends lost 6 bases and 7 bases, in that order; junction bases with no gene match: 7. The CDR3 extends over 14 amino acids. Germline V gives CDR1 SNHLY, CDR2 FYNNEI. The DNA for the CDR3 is TGTGCCAGCAGGGGCGACAGGGGAAGCGGGGAGCTGTTTTTT. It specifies CASRGDRGSGELFF. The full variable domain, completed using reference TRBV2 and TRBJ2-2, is EPEVTQTPSHQVTQMGQEVILRCVPISNHLYFYWYRQILGQKVEFLVSFYNNEISEKSEIFDDQFSVERPDGSNFTLKIRSTKLEDSAMYFCASRGDRGSGELFFGEGSRLTVL.

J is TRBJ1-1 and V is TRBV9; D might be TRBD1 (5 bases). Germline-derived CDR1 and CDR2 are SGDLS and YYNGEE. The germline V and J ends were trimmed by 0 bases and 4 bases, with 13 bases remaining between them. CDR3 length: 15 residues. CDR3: CASSVGLLGGTEAFF. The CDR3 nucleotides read TGTGCCAGCAGCGTAGGCTTACTGGGGGGCACTGAAGCTTTCTTT.

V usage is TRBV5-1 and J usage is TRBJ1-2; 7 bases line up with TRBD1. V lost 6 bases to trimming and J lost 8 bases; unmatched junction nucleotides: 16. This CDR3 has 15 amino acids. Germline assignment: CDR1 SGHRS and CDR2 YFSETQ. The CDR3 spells CASTPNPTGHMGYTF. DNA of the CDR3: TGCGCCAGCACTCCCAACCCGACAGGGCATATGGGCTACACCTTC. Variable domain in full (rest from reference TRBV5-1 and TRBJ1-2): KAGVTQTPRYLIKTRGQQVTLSCSPISGHRSVSWYQQTPGQGLQFLFEYFSETQRNKGNFPGRFSGRQFSNSRSEMNVSTLELGDSALYLCASTPNPTGHMGYTFGSGTRLTVV.

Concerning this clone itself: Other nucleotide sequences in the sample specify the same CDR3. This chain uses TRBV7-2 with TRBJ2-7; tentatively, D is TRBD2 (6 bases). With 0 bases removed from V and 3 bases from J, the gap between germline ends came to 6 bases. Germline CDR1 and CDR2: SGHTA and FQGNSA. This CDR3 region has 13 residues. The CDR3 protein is CASSLAGGYEQYF. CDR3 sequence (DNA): TGTGCCAGCAGCTTAGCGGGGGGCTACGAGCAGTACTTC.

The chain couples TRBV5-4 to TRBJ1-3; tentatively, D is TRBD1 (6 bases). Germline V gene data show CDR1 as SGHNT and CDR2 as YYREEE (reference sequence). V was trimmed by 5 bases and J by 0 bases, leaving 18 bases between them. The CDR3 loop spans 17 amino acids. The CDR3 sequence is CASSSAPQGSSGNTIYF. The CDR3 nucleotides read TGTGCCAGCAGTTCAGCCCCACAGGGCAGCTCTGGAAACACCATATATTTT.